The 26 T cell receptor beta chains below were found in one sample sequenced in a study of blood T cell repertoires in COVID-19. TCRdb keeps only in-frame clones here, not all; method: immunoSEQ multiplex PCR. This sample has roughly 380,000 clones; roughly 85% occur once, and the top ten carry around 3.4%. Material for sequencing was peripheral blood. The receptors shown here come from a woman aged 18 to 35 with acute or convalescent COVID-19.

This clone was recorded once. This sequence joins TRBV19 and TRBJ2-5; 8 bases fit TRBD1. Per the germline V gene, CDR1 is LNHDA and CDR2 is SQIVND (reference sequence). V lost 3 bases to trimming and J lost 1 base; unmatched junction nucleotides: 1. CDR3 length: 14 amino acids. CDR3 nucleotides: TGTGCCAGTAGTATGGGGACAGGCCAAGAGACCCAGTACTTC. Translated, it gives CASSMGTGQETQYF.

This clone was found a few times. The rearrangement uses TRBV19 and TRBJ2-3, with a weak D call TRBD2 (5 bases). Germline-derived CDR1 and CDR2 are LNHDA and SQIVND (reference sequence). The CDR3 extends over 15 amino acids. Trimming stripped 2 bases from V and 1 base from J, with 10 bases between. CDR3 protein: CASSIIRGGTDTQYF. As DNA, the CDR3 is TGTGCCAGTAGTATAATTCGGGGTGGCACAGATACGCAGTATTTT.

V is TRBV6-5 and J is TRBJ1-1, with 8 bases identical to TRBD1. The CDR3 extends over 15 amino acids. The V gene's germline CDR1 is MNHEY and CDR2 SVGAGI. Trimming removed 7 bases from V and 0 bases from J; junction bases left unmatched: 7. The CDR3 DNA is TGTGCCAGCACCGGCGGACAGGGCATGAACACTGAAGCTTTCTTT. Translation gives CASTGGQGMNTEAFF.

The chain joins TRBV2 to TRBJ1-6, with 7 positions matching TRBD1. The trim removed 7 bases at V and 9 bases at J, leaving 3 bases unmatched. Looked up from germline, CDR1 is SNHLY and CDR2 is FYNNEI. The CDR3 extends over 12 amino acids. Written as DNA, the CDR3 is TGTGCCAGCATGAGGACAGGTTCACCCCTCCACTTT. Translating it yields CASMRTGSPLHF.

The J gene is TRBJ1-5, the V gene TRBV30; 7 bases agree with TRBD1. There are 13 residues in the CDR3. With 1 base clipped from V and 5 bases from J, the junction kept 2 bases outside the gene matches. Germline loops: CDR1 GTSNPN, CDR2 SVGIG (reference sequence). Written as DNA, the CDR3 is TGTGCCTGGAGTGGACAGGGCGATCAGCCCCAGCATTTT. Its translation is CAWSGQGDQPQHF.

This CDR3 is CASSVVQRGQETQYF. The CDR3 DNA follows: TGTGCCAGCAGCGTGGTCCAGCGGGGACAAGAGACCCAGTACTTC. The chain couples TRBV13 to TRBJ2-5; TRBD2 aligns across 7 bases. Per the germline V gene, CDR1 is PRHDT and CDR2 is FYEKMQ (reference sequence). The V segment lost 5 bases and the J segment 2 bases; nucleotides outside the gene matches: 8. The CDR3 runs 15 residues.

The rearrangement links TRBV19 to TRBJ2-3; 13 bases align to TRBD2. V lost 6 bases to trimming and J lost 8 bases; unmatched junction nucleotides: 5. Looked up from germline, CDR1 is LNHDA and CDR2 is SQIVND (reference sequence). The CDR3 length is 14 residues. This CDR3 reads CASRLLAGGPTQYF. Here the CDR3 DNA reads TGTGCCAGTAGGCTACTAGCGGGGGGGCCTACGCAGTATTTT.

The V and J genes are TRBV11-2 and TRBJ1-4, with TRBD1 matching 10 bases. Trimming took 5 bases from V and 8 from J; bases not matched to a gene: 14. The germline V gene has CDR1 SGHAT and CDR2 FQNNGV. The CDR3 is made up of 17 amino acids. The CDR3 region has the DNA TGTGCCAGCAGCCCTGGGACAGGGGCCGGGAGTAGGGAAAAACTGTTTTTT. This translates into CASSPGTGAGSREKLFF.

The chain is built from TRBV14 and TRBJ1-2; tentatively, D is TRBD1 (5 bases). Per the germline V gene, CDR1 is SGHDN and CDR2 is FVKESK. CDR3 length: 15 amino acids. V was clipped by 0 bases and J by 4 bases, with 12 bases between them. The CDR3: CASSQEGRAIYGYTF. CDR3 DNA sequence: TGTGCCAGCAGCCAAGAGGGCAGGGCTATCTATGGCTACACCTTC. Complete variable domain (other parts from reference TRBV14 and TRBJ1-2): EAGVTQFPSHSVIEKGQTVTLRCDPISGHDNLYWYRRVMGKEIKFLLHFVKESKQDESGMPNNRFLAERTGGTYSTLKVQPAELEDSGVYFCASSQEGRAIYGYTFGSGTRLTVV.

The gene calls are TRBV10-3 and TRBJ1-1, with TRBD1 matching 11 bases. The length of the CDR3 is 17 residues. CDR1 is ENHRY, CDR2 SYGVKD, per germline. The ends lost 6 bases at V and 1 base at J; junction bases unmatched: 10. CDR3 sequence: CAISGTGGSSENTEAFF. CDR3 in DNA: TGTGCCATCAGCGGGACAGGGGGGTCTTCAGAGAACACTGAAGCTTTCTTT.

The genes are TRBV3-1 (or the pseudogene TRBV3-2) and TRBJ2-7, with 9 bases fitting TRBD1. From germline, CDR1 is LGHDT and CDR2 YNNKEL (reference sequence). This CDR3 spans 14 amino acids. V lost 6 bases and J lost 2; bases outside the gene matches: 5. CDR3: CASSRWDRAYEQYF. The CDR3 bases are TGTGCCAGCAGTCGATGGGACAGGGCCTACGAGCAGTACTTC.

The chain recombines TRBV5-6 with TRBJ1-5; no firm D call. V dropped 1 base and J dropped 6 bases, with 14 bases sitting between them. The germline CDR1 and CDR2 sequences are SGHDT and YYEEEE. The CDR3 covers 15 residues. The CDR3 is CASSLMAGSPQPQHF. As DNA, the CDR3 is TGTGCCAGCAGCTTGATGGCGGGGTCTCCTCAGCCCCAGCATTTT.

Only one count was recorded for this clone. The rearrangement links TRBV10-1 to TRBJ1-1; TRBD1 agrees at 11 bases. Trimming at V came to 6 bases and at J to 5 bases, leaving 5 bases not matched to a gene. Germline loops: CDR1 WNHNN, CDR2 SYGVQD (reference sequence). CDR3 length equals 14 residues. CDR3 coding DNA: TGCGCCAGCAGCTTCGGACAGGGGGCAACTGAAGCTTTCTTT. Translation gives CASSFGQGATEAFF.

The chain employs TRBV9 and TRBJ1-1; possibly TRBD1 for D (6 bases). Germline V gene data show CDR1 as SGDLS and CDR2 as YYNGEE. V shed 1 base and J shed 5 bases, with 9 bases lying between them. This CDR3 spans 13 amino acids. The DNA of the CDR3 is TGTGCCAGCAGCGTAACAGGGCTTACTGAAGCTTTCTTT. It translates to CASSVTGLTEAFF.

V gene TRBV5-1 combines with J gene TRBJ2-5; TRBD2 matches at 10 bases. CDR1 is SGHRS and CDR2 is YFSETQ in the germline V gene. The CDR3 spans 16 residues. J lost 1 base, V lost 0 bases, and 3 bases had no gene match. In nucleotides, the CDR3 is TGCGCCAGCAGCTTGGAAGGGACTAGCGTCCAAGAGACCCAGTACTTC. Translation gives CASSLEGTSVQETQYF.

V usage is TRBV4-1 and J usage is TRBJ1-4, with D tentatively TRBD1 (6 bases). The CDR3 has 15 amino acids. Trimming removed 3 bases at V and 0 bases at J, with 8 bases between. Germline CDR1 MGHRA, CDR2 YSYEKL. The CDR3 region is CASSQGAATNEKLFF. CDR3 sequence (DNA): TGCGCCAGCAGCCAGGGGGCCGCAACTAATGAAAAACTGTTTTTT.

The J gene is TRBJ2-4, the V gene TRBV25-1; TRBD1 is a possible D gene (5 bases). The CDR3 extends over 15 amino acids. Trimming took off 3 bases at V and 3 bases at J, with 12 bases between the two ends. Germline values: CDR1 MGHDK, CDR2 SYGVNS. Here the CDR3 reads CASSEGRVGKNIQYF. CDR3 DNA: TGTGCCAGCAGTGAGGGCAGGGTTGGCAAAAACATTCAGTACTTC.

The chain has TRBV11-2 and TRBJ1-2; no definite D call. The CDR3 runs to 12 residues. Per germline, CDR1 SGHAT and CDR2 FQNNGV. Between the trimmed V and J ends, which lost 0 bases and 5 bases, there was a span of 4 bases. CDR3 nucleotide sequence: TGTGCCAGCAGCTTAGATCCTTATGGCTACACCTTC. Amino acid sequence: CASSLDPYGYTF. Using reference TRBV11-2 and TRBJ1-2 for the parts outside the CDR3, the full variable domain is EAGVAQSPRYKIIEKRQSVAFWCNPISGHATLYWYQQILGQGPKLLIQFQNNGVVDDSQLPKDRFSAERLKGVDSTLKIQPAKLEDSAVYLCASSLDPYGYTFGSGTRLTVV.

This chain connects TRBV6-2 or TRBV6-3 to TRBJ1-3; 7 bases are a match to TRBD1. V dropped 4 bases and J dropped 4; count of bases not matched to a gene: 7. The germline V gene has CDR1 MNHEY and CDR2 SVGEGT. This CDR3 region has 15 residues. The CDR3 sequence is CASSSSGTEGNTIYF. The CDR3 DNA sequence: TGTGCCAGCAGTTCCTCCGGGACAGAAGGAAACACCATATATTTT.

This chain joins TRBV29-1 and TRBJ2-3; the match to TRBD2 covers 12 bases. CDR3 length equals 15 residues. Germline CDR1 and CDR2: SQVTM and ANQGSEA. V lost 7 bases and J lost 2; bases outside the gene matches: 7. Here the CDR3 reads CSGVGLAGLTDTQYF. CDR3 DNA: TGCAGCGGTGTGGGACTAGCGGGTCTCACAGATACGCAGTATTTT.

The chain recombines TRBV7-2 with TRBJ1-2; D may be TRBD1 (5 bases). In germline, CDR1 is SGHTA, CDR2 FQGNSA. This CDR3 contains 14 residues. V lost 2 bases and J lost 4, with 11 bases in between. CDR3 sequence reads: CASSLKAGPYGYTF. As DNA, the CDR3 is TGTGCCAGCAGCTTAAAGGCAGGGCCCTATGGCTACACCTTC.

The CDR3 loop is CATSNSGRTQEQYF. The CDR3 DNA reads as TGTGCCACCAGTAACAGCGGGAGAACGCAAGAGCAGTACTTC. The chain recombines TRBV24-1 with TRBJ2-7, with TRBD2 matching over 8 bases. The germline CDR1 and CDR2 sequences are KGHDR and SFDVKD. J lost 7 bases, V lost 6 bases, and 10 bases had no gene match. This CDR3 comprises 14 residues.

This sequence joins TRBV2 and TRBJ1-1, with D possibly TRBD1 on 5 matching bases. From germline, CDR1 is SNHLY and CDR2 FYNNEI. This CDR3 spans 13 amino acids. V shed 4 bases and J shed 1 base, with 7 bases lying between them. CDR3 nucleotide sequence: TGTGCCAGCAGTGTTCAGGGGAACACTGAAGCTTTCTTT. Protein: CASSVQGNTEAFF.

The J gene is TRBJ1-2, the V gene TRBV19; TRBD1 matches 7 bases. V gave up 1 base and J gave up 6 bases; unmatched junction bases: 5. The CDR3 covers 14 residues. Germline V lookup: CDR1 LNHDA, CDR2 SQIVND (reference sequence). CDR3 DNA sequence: TGTGCCAGTAGTATAGGAGACAGGGAGGATGGCTACACCTTC. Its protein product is CASSIGDREDGYTF.

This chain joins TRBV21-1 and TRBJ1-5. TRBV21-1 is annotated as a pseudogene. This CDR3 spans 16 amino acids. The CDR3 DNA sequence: TGTGCCAGCAGCAAAGACGCACTAGGGTCCAATCAGCCCCAGCATTTT. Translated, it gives CASSKDALGSNQPQHF.

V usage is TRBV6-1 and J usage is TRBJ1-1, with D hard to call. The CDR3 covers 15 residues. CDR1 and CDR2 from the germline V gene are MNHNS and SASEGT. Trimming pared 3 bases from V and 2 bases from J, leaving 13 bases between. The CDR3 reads CASSEEFSLNTEAFF. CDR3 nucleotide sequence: TGTGCCAGCAGTGAGGAATTTTCACTAAACACTGAAGCTTTCTTT.